The clone carrying this T cell receptor (beta chain) is classed as medium-sized. As yet, its antigen is unknown. The V gene end was trimmed by 5 bases and the J gene end by 4 bases; junction bases not matched to a gene: 6. This CDR3 has 15 amino acids. Germline loops: CDR1 SGHVS, CDR2 FNYEAQ. The mixed lymphocyte reaction cells were grown together in coculture at 37°C for six to seven days. Prior to a 1:1 mixing, responder PBMCs were labelled with CFSE and stimulator PBMCs with Violet Dye. The data are from a study of siplizumab effects on memory and regulatory T cells. Study background: Paired reactions compared siplizumab at about 1 ug/mL with no drug, using mixed lymphocyte reactions.

General study results and limits: Naive T cell populations appeared to exhibit greater diversity than memory cells and appeared to be major alloresponse contributors. Mappable alloreactive CD4+ clones averaged approximately 62% Treg-derived with siplizumab versus less than 30% in controls.

Clones were sequenced by immunoSEQ multiplex PCR, and TCRdb holds only the in-frame ones, with some missing. This sample has just under 8,000 clones; roughly 35% occur once, and the top ten carry approximately 6.3%. The sequencing sample was made of CFSE-low (dividing) CD8+ T cells sorted from an allogeneic mixed lymphocyte reaction. This chain connects TRBV7-6 to TRBJ2-7, with 12 nucleotides matching TRBD1. The TCR comes from a human donor in good health; the cells came from an allogeneic mixed lymphocyte reaction. The CDR3 loop is CASSPGTGGSYEQYF. The DNA for the CDR3 is TGTGCCAGCAGCCCAGGGACAGGGGGCTCTTACGAGCAGTACTTC.